This T cell receptor beta chain is drawn from a study of cytomegalovirus exposure and HLA in healthy donors. Use of 60 Vbeta and 13 Jbeta primers characterized the PCR. Produced via immunoSEQ multiplex PCR; TCRdb's table is partial and in-frame only. The sample lists tens of thousands of clones, roughly 60% occurring once. The CDR3 is 16 amino acids. Trimming took off 6 bases at V and 0 bases at J, with 18 bases between the two ends. CDR1 and CDR2 from the germline V gene are MDHEN and SYDVKM. This clonotype was obtained from a woman aged 50 to 60 in good health and CMV-seropositive. The material sequenced was PBMCs. The genes are TRBV28 and TRBJ2-7; no reliable D call. The CDR3 region has the DNA TGTGCCAGCAGCGGTAGACTCGAAATCCTCTCCTACGAGCAGTACTTC. Its protein product is CASSGRLEILSYEQYF.